These T cell receptor beta chains were read from a single sample in a study of cytomegalovirus exposure and HLA in healthy donors. Libraries were prepared by immunoSEQ multiplex PCR; TCRdb keeps only in-frame clonotypes and omits some of them. Of roughly 130,000 clones listed, 80% are singletons. The sample was PBMCs. The receptors stem from a man in his forties in good health and CMV-seronegative. Both conserved end residues are part of each CDR3. The D gene is left open where the match is weak. Clone sizes are given selectively: once, few, many, or a class where the clone is expanded.

d_call j_call clone_size v_call cdr3_aa cdr3_nt
- TRBJ1-1 few TRBV2 CASSGEGNTEAFF TGTGCCAGCAGTGGAGAGGGGAACACTGAAGCTTTCTTT
TRBD1 TRBJ1-2 - TRBV28 CASSTGQSVYGYTF TGTGCCAGCAGTACGGGACAGTCCGTCTATGGCTACACCTTC
- TRBJ1-6 - TRBV30 CAWSVGRVGNSPLHF TGTGCCTGGAGTGTCGGCAGGGTGGGTAATTCACCCCTCCACTTT
- TRBJ2-3 - TRBV6-5 CASSYSGVSTDTQYF TGTGCCAGCAGTTACTCCGGAGTGAGCACAGATACGCAGTATTTT
- TRBJ1-6 - TRBV6-5 CASSYSLRLPNSPLHF TGTGCCAGCAGTTACTCGCTGCGGTTACCTAATTCACCCCTCCACTTT
TRBD1 TRBJ2-1 - TRBV10-3 CAISPRGGSVNNEQFF TGTGCCATCAGCCCGAGAGGGGGCTCAGTCAACAATGAGCAGTTCTTC
- TRBJ1-4 few TRBV7-9 CASRYDQLFF TGTGCCAGCAGATACGATCAGCTGTTTTTT
- TRBJ2-5 - TRBV18 CASSPVSGQETQYF TGTGCCAGCTCACCGGTAAGCGGGCAAGAGACCCAGTACTTC
- TRBJ2-7 - TRBV5-4 CASSLVAGSTYEQYF TGTGCCAGCAGCTTGGTCGCAGGTTCTACCTACGAGCAGTACTTC
- TRBJ2-5 - TRBV5-1 CASIDQETQYF TGCGCCAGCATCGACCAAGAGACCCAGTACTTC
- TRBJ2-1 once TRBV6-5 CASRSTLSSYNEQFF TGTGCCAGCAGAAGTACCCTGAGCTCCTACAATGAGCAGTTCTTC
TRBD1 TRBJ2-3 few TRBV9 CASKGTGSTDTQYF TGTGCCAGCAAGGGGACAGGGAGCACAGATACGCAGTATTTT
TRBD1 TRBJ2-1 - TRBV6-1 CASSDPGQSPSSYNEQFF TGTGCCAGCAGTGACCCGGGACAGAGTCCCAGCTCCTACAATGAGCAGTTCTTC
- TRBJ2-7 once TRBV18 CASSRDITYEQYF TGTGCCAGCTCACGGGACATCACCTACGAGCAGTACTTC
TRBD2 TRBJ2-1 - TRBV5-1 CASSLPGTSSYNEQFF TGCGCCAGCAGCTTACCCGGGACTAGCTCCTACAATGAGCAGTTCTTC
- TRBJ1-2 - TRBV7-9 CASSLEGDGYTF TGTGCCAGCAGCTTAGAAGGGGATGGCTACACCTTC
- TRBJ2-2 - TRBV2 CASRATPGQNTGELFF TGTGCCAGCAGAGCCACCCCGGGACAGAACACCGGGGAGCTGTTTTTT
TRBD1 TRBJ1-2 - TRBV9 CASSVGGQGFYGYTF TGTGCCAGCAGCGTAGGTGGACAGGGGTTCTATGGCTACACCTTC
- TRBJ1-1 - TRBV28 CASSHTQDTEAFF TGTGCCAGCAGCCATACTCAGGACACTGAAGCTTTCTTT
- TRBJ1-6 - TRBV18 CASSPRVLGSPLHF TGTGCCAGCTCACCCAGGGTTTTAGGTTCACCCCTCCACTTT
TRBD1 TRBJ2-5 - TRBV28 CASTRQGTQETQYF TGTGCCAGCACTCGACAGGGGACCCAAGAGACCCAGTACTTC
TRBD1 TRBJ1-1 - TRBV13 CASSLGDRGGWTEAFF TGTGCCAGCAGCCTAGGGGACAGGGGGGGGTGGACTGAAGCTTTCTTT
- TRBJ2-4 - TRBV18 CASSRDNREGNIQYF TGTGCCAGCTCACGGGACAATCGAGAAGGAAACATTCAGTACTTC
- TRBJ2-5 - TRBV5-6 CASSSTGTRTQYF TGTGCCAGCAGCTCTACGGGGACACGGACCCAGTACTTC
- TRBJ2-2 - TRBV5-1 CASSTPQGTGELFF TGCGCCAGCAGCACACCACAGGGCACCGGGGAGCTGTTTTTT
- TRBJ2-2 - TRBV4-2 CASSQGGAGGELFF TGTGCCAGCAGCCAGGGTGGGGCTGGCGGGGAGCTGTTTTTT
TRBD1 TRBJ1-1 few TRBV2 CASSVDRENTEAFF TGTGCCAGCAGTGTTGACAGGGAGAACACTGAAGCTTTCTTT
- TRBJ1-2 - TRBV18 CASSLTRGSGYGYTF TGTGCCAGCTCCCTTACGCGAGGCAGTGGCTATGGCTACACCTTC
- TRBJ2-3 - TRBV7-6 CASSLDSGEGTQYF TGTGCCAGCAGCTTAGACTCGGGAGAGGGTACGCAGTATTTT
TRBD1 TRBJ2-7 - TRBV28 CASNKPGQGADEQYF TGTGCCAGCAATAAACCGGGACAGGGGGCGGACGAGCAGTACTTC
- TRBJ1-1 - TRBV14 CASSVRGLNTEAFF TGTGCCAGCAGCGTCAGGGGCCTGAACACTGAAGCTTTCTTT
TRBD1 TRBJ2-7 - TRBV10-3 CAIQGQGFNEQYF TGTGCCATCCAGGGACAGGGGTTCAACGAGCAGTACTTC
- TRBJ1-2 - TRBV28 CASRVGGPRGYTF TGTGCCAGCCGCGTGGGTGGGCCTCGGGGCTACACCTTC
- TRBJ1-4 - TRBV7-9 CASSLDSLNEKLFF TGTGCCAGCAGCTTAGACAGCCTCAATGAAAAACTGTTTTTT
- TRBJ2-7 - TRBV28 CASSLSGLGLGANEQYF TGTGCCAGCAGTTTAAGTGGGTTAGGTTTAGGGGCGAACGAGCAGTACTTC
TRBD2 TRBJ2-5 - TRBV5-1 CASSSRTSGGALQETQYF TGCGCCAGCAGCTCCAGGACTAGCGGGGGGGCTTTGCAAGAGACCCAGTACTTC
- TRBJ2-2 - TRBV6-5 CASSRGAAGELFF TGTGCCAGCAGCCGCGGGGCGGCCGGGGAGCTGTTTTTT
TRBD2 TRBJ2-5 - TRBV7-3 CASSRGGGAHETQYF TGTGCCAGCAGCCGTGGGGGAGGGGCCCATGAGACCCAGTACTTC
- TRBJ2-3 - TRBV12-5 CASGLSRTDTQYF TGTGCTAGTGGTTTGTCTCGCACAGATACGCAGTATTTT
TRBD2 TRBJ2-2 - TRBV7-3 CASSLSAGGQNGELFF TGTGCCAGCAGCTTATCGGCGGGAGGGCAGAACGGGGAGCTGTTTTTT
TRBD1 TRBJ2-6 - TRBV4-1 CASSQVGTGISGANVLTF TGCGCCAGCAGCCAAGTAGGGACAGGGATCTCTGGGGCCAACGTCCTGACTTTC
TRBD2 TRBJ2-2 - TRBV6-5 CASRPSGGGPGELFF TGTGCCAGCAGACCTAGCGGGGGGGGCCCCGGGGAGCTGTTTTTT
TRBD2 TRBJ2-3 - TRBV9 CASSVTSGRGTDTQYF TGTGCCAGCAGCGTAACTAGCGGGAGGGGCACAGATACGCAGTATTTT
TRBD2 TRBJ2-2 - TRBV5-6 CASSLLAGDTGELFF TGTGCCAGCAGCCTGCTAGCGGGAGACACCGGGGAGCTGTTTTTT